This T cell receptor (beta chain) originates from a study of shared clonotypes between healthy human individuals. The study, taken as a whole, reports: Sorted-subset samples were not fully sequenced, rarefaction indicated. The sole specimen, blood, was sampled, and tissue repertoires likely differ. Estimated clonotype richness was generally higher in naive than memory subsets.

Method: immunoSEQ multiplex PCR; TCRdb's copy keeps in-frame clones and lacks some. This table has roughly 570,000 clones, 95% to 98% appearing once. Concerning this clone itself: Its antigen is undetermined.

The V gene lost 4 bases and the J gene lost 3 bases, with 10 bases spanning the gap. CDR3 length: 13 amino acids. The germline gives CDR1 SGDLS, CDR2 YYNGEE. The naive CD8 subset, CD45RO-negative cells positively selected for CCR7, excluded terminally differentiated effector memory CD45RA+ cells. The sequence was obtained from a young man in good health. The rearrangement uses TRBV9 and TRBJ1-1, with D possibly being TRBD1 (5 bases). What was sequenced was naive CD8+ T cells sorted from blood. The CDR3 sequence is CASSHGGDTEAFF. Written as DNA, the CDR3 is TGTGCCAGCAGCCACGGGGGTGACACTGAAGCTTTCTTT.